These 28 T cell receptor beta chains share one sample of origin, sequenced in a study of CD8+ T cells in alopecia areata. RNA extraction and reverse transcription yielded cDNA as sequencing template. The assay was immunoSEQ multiplex PCR, and TCRdb's table has in-frame clones only and misses some. The profile covers 200,000 or so clones, with roughly 60% appearing a single time and under 7% taken by the ten largest. Indicated treatment: oral pan-JAK inhibitor, 5-10 mg twice daily. The specimen comprised CD4+ T cells sorted from blood, sampled at week 24, from a patient treated with tofacitinib. The receptors derive from a human donor with alopecia areata.

The V and J genes are TRBV7-3 and TRBJ2-5; 10 nucleotides align to TRBD2. The V gene's germline CDR1 is SGHTA and CDR2 FQGTGA. The V segment lost 4 bases and the J segment 7 bases; nucleotides outside the gene matches: 6. This CDR3 contains 14 residues. The CDR3 DNA is TGTGCCAGCAGCTCAGCGGGAGGGCCGGGGACCCAGTACTTC. Translating gives CASSSAGGPGTQYF.

This clone was seen more than once but under ten times. The rearrangement joins TRBV7-9 to TRBJ2-5, with 10 nucleotides matching TRBD2. Germline-derived CDR1 and CDR2 are SEHNR and FQNEAQ (reference sequence). This CDR3 contains 14 residues. V was pared by 2 bases and J by 4 bases, with 1 base of the junction left unmatched. DNA for the CDR3: TGTGCCAGCAGCTTAAGCGGGAGGGCAGAGACCCAGTACTTC. Protein sequence: CASSLSGRAETQYF.

Ten or more counts support this clone. J is TRBJ2-7 and V is TRBV5-1; TRBD2 is a possible D gene (6 bases). Germline V lookup: CDR1 SGHRS, CDR2 YFSETQ. Between the trimmed V and J ends, which lost 0 bases and 3 bases, there was a span of 10 bases. The CDR3 totals 14 residues. CDR3 DNA sequence: TGCGCCAGCAGCTTGGACGGGGGAGGCTACGAGCAGTACTTC. Protein product: CASSLDGGGYEQYF.

This chain joins TRBV30 and TRBJ2-3; a weak D match, TRBD2 (5 bases). Trimming removed 6 bases from V and 6 bases from J, with 16 bases in between. This CDR3 is built from 13 residues. Germline V CDR1 and CDR2: GTSNPN, SVGIG (reference sequence). The CDR3 coding sequence is TGTGCCTGTTCTAGGGTATGGAGGGATACGCAGTATTTT. Amino acid sequence: CACSRVWRDTQYF.

This clone has only a few counts. The chain recombines TRBV29-1 with TRBJ2-5; 8 positions match TRBD2. The assigned J gene may be wrong: the sequence end matches TRBJ2-7 better. The CDR3 covers 13 residues. Germline CDR1 reads SQVTM; CDR2 reads ANQGSEA. The CDR3 coding sequence is TGCAGCGTTAACAGCGGGGGTCCCTACGAGCAGTACTTC. Amino acids: CSVNSGGPYEQYF.

The CDR3 is CASSLDRDFGVTQYF. CDR3 DNA: TGTGCCAGCAGCTTAGACCGGGACTTTGGGGTGACCCAGTACTTC. The rearrangement links TRBV7-9 to TRBJ2-5; a weak D match, TRBD2 (6 bases). Trimming removed 1 base at V and 7 bases at J, with 16 bases between. The CDR3 has 15 residues. Germline V gene lookup returns CDR1 SEHNR and CDR2 FQNEAQ (reference sequence).

The chain recombines TRBV5-4 with TRBJ2-1; 7 positions agree with TRBD1. This CDR3 is built from 16 residues. Germline V gives CDR1 SGHNT, CDR2 YYREEE (reference sequence). V lost 4 bases to trimming and J lost 8 bases; unmatched junction nucleotides: 15. CDR3 loop: CASSAGGARGKDEQFF. DNA of the CDR3: TGTGCCAGCAGCGCGGGTGGGGCCAGGGGGAAGGATGAGCAGTTCTTC.

The CDR3 bases are TGTGCCACCAGCAGAGGGTCAGGGGAGAACTATGGCTACACCTTC. Its translation is CATSRGSGENYGYTF. The V call is TRBV15, the J call TRBJ1-2, with a weak D call TRBD1 (6 bases). CDR1 is LNHNV and CDR2 is YYDKDF in the germline V gene (reference sequence). The CDR3 is made up of 15 amino acids. The V end lost 1 base, the J end lost 2 bases, and 11 bases lay between the germline ends.

This clone was seen a few times. The V call is TRBV10-3, the J call TRBJ2-3; TRBD1 matches 10 bases. The CDR3 totals 16 residues. Trimming removed 2 bases from V and 7 bases from J; junction bases left unmatched: 9. CDR1 and CDR2 (germline): ENHRY, SYGVKD. The CDR3 DNA reads TGTGCCATCAGTGAGGCTACACGGACAGGGGGGAATACGCAGTATTTT. It translates to CAISEATRTGGNTQYF.

The genes are TRBV10-3 and TRBJ1-1; D is unresolved. Deletions cut 8 bases from V and 1 base from J, with 8 bases between. This CDR3 is 12 amino acids long. Per germline, CDR1 ENHRY and CDR2 SYGVKD. The CDR3 DNA sequence: TGTGCCATCTCCGGAGGGAACACTGAAGCTTTCTTT. It translates to CAISGGNTEAFF.

The V call is TRBV11-2, the J call TRBJ1-2; 7 bases align to TRBD1. CDR3 length equals 12 residues. The J segment lost 8 bases and the V segment lost 4 bases, leaving 4 bases of the junction unmatched. Germline values: CDR1 SGHAT, CDR2 FQNNGV. CDR3 residues: CASSYTGEGYTF. The CDR3 bases are TGTGCCAGCAGCTACACAGGGGAGGGCTACACCTTC.

The chain uses TRBV25-1 and TRBJ2-2, with TRBD2 identical over 7 bases. The germline V gene has CDR1 MGHDK and CDR2 SYGVNS. This CDR3 is built from 15 residues. The J segment lost 2 bases and the V segment lost 2 bases, leaving 2 bases of the junction unmatched. CDR3 nucleotide sequence: TGTGCCAGCAGTGAAGGCGGGAGAAACACCGGGGAGCTGTTTTTT. It specifies CASSEGGRNTGELFF.

The genes are TRBV19 and TRBJ1-5; possibly TRBD1 for D (6 bases). V dropped 5 bases and J dropped 3 bases, with 8 bases sitting between them. The CDR3 contains 13 residues. CDR1 and CDR2 (germline): LNHDA, SQIVND (reference sequence). This CDR3 reads CASSPGHNQPQHF. The CDR3 coding sequence is TGTGCCAGTAGTCCGGGACACAATCAGCCCCAGCATTTT.

The chain combines TRBV10-3 with TRBJ1-2, with TRBD1 identical over 7 bases. Looked up from germline, CDR1 is ENHRY and CDR2 is SYGVKD. This CDR3 has 13 residues. With V trimmed by 5 bases and J by 1 base, 1 base remained unmatched. This chain's CDR3 is CAISRDSNYGYTF. In nucleotides, the CDR3 is TGTGCCATCAGTCGGGACAGTAACTATGGCTACACCTTC.

The rearrangement links TRBV27 to TRBJ2-1, with TRBD2 matching over 8 bases. The CDR3 length is 15 residues. CDR1 MNHEY and CDR2 SMNVEV come from the germline V gene (reference sequence). Trimming at V came to 2 bases and at J to 0 bases, leaving 0 bases not matched to a gene. CDR3 bases: TGTGCCAGCAGTTTAAGCGGGAGCTCCTACAATGAGCAGTTCTTC. This encodes CASSLSGSSYNEQFF.

The chain employs TRBV18 and TRBJ2-5; 8 bases are shared with TRBD1. With V trimmed by 4 bases and J by 4 bases, 5 bases remained unmatched. The CDR3 covers 14 residues. Germline assignment: CDR1 KGHSH and CDR2 LQKENI. The CDR3 sequence is CASSQTGTGETQYF. The CDR3 coding sequence is TGTGCCAGCTCACAGACCGGGACAGGAGAGACCCAGTACTTC.

The chain is built from TRBV5-4 and TRBJ1-5, with D possibly TRBD1 on 6 matching bases. Trimming left V 0 bases short and J 1 base short, with 8 bases between. Germline loops: CDR1 SGHNT, CDR2 YYREEE (reference sequence). CDR3 size: 15 residues. The CDR3 sequence: CASSLGQESNQPQHF. For the CDR3, the DNA is TGTGCCAGCAGCTTGGGACAGGAGAGCAATCAGCCCCAGCATTTT.

The chain couples TRBV4-2 to TRBJ2-3; D is possibly TRBD2 (6 bases). The CDR3 loop spans 13 amino acids. The V gene's germline CDR1 is LGHNA and CDR2 YNFKEQ. The V end lost 0 bases, the J end lost 7 bases, and 8 bases lay between the germline ends. This CDR3 is CASSQEGTYTQYF. DNA of the CDR3: TGTGCCAGCAGCCAAGAAGGGACTTATACGCAGTATTTT.

This rearrangement joins TRBV11-2 to TRBJ1-4; D possibly corresponds to TRBD1 (6 bases). V dropped 5 bases and J dropped 2 bases, with 15 bases sitting between them. CDR1 SGHAT and CDR2 FQNNGV come from the germline V gene. CDR3 length: 16 amino acids. DNA for the CDR3: TGTGCCAGCAGCCTAAGACAGGTCCCCACTAATGAAAAACTGTTTTTT. Amino acid sequence: CASSLRQVPTNEKLFF.

This clone was seen a handful of times. V gene TRBV30 combines with J gene TRBJ1-5; tentative D call: TRBD1 (6 bases). V lost 0 bases and J lost 4, with 13 bases in between. In germline, CDR1 is GTSNPN, CDR2 SVGIG (reference sequence). CDR3 length: 15 residues. This chain's CDR3 is CAWSVGQTLNQPQHF. CDR3 sequence (DNA): TGTGCCTGGAGTGTAGGACAGACACTGAATCAGCCCCAGCATTTT.

The chain combines TRBV4-3 with TRBJ1-2; D not resolved. The V gene's germline CDR1 is LGHNA and CDR2 YSLEER. Trimming cost V 1 base and J 6 bases, with 18 bases left between them. The CDR3 length is 16 residues. The CDR3 is CASSQASSWGTDGYTF. The CDR3 DNA sequence: TGCGCCAGCAGCCAAGCTTCCTCCTGGGGTACGGATGGCTACACCTTC.

The chain couples TRBV7-2 to TRBJ1-1, with D possibly TRBD1 on 6 matching bases. CDR1 SGHTA and CDR2 FQGNSA come from the germline V gene. The CDR3 extends over 14 amino acids. The germline V and J ends were trimmed by 5 bases and 6 bases, with 16 bases remaining between them. CDR3 bases: TGTGCCAGCAGCGAAATGGGGGGCGGATCTGAAGCTTTCTTT. Protein product: CASSEMGGGSEAFF.

The chain employs TRBV15 and TRBJ1-4, with 7 bases aligning to TRBD1. CDR3 size: 14 residues. After removal of 3 bases from V and 8 bases from J, the junction contained 6 bases not matched to a gene. Germline values: CDR1 LNHNV, CDR2 YYDKDF (reference sequence). CDR3 sequence: CATSSHRGWEKLFF. The CDR3 region has the DNA TGTGCCACCAGCAGCCACAGGGGTTGGGAAAAACTGTTTTTT.

The genes are TRBV14 and TRBJ2-5; D not resolved. CDR1 and CDR2 (germline): SGHDN, FVKESK. The CDR3 contains 13 residues. Deletions cut 2 bases from V and 2 bases from J, with 6 bases between. CDR3 residues: CASSQQIQETQYF. The CDR3, as DNA: TGTGCCAGCAGCCAACAGATTCAAGAGACCCAGTACTTC.

The chain combines TRBV19 with TRBJ2-7; 8 bases fit TRBD1. The CDR3 totals 15 residues. J lost 4 bases, V lost 5 bases, and 10 bases had no gene match. The germline V gene encodes CDR1 LNHDA and CDR2 SQIVND (reference sequence). CDR3 region: CASSHSGQGAYEQYF. The CDR3 region has the DNA TGTGCCAGTAGTCATTCTGGGCAGGGGGCGTACGAGCAGTACTTC. Filled out from reference TRBV19 and TRBJ2-7, the complete variable domain reads DGGITQSPKYLFRKEGQNVTLSCEQNLNHDAMYWYRQDPGQGLRLIYYSQIVNDFQKGDIAEGYSVSREKKESFPLTVTSAQKNPTAFYLCASSHSGQGAYEQYFGPGTRLTVT.

The CDR3 DNA sequence: TGTGCCAGCAGCCGTAGCGGATACGAGCAGTACTTC. Its protein product is CASSRSGYEQYF. The chain employs TRBV7-2 and TRBJ2-7, with D perhaps TRBD2 (6 bases). This CDR3 is 12 amino acids long. Germline V gene lookup returns CDR1 SGHTA and CDR2 FQGNSA. V lost 5 bases to trimming and J lost 4 bases, with 9 bases between them. The complete variable domain, with remaining parts taken from reference TRBV7-2 and TRBJ2-7, reads GAGVSQSPSNKVTEKGKDVELRCDPISGHTALYWYRQSLGQGLEFLIYFQGNSAPDKSGLPSDRFSAERTGGSVSTLTIQRTQQEDSAVYLCASSRSGYEQYFGPGTRLTVT.

The J gene is TRBJ1-2, the V gene TRBV30; D not resolved. CDR3 length: 13 residues. The V and J ends lost 1 base and 4 bases respectively, with 10 bases between them. Germline V lookup: CDR1 GTSNPN, CDR2 SVGIG (reference sequence). CDR3 sequence (DNA): TGTGCCTGGAGTGGGCAGCCCCCCTATGGCTACACCTTC. Translation gives CAWSGQPPYGYTF. Looking up the rest from reference TRBV30 and TRBJ1-2 gives the full variable domain: SQTIHQWPATLVQPVGSPLSLECTVEGTSNPNLYWYRQAAGRGLQLLFYSVGIGQISSEVPQNLSASRPQDRQFILSSKKLLLSDSGFYLCAWSGQPPYGYTFGSGTRLTVV.

This clone has only a few counts. CDR3 bases: TGCGCCAGCAGCCAAGAAGGGCGACCTGGGAGGGGTGAGACCCAGTACTTC. The encoded protein is CASSQEGRPGRGETQYF. The rearrangement links TRBV4-1 to TRBJ2-5; 7 positions agree with TRBD2. V lost 0 bases, J lost 5 bases, and 12 bases stayed unmatched. From germline, CDR1 is MGHRA and CDR2 YSYEKL. The CDR3 runs to 17 residues.